This TCR beta chain was sequenced during a study of OX40 agonist ivuxolimab in advanced cancers. For the study at large: Participants averaged roughly 60 years of age (range about 23 to 79) and were roughly 80% male. Prior checkpoint blockade (anti-PD-1, anti-PD-L1 or anti-CTLA-4) was permitted; 35% to 50% had it. General study findings and limits: Dosing at 0.1 to 3.0 mg/kg was accompanied by clonal expansion of CD4+ and CD8+ blood T cells by week 6.

V lost 8 bases, J lost 0 bases, and 13 bases lay in between. The CDR3 runs to 15 residues. Per germline, CDR1 KGHSH and CDR2 LQKENI. This clone was recorded only once. Antigen: not known. Libraries were prepared by immunoSEQ multiplex PCR; TCRdb keeps only in-frame clonotypes and omits some of them. The sample includes more than 65,000 clones, about 88% of them seen just once. Material: CD4+ or CD8+ T cells sorted from blood, obtained in a trial of the OX40 agonist ivuxolimab. The clonotype comes from an adult with an advanced solid tumor such as melanoma, head and neck, liver or kidney cancer. The J gene is TRBJ2-2, the V gene TRBV18, with D possibly called TRBD1 or TRBD2 (5 bases each). The CDR3, as DNA: TGTGCCAGCAGAGTAGGGACCGCGAACACCGGGGAGCTGTTTTTT. This gives the protein CASRVGTANTGELFF.